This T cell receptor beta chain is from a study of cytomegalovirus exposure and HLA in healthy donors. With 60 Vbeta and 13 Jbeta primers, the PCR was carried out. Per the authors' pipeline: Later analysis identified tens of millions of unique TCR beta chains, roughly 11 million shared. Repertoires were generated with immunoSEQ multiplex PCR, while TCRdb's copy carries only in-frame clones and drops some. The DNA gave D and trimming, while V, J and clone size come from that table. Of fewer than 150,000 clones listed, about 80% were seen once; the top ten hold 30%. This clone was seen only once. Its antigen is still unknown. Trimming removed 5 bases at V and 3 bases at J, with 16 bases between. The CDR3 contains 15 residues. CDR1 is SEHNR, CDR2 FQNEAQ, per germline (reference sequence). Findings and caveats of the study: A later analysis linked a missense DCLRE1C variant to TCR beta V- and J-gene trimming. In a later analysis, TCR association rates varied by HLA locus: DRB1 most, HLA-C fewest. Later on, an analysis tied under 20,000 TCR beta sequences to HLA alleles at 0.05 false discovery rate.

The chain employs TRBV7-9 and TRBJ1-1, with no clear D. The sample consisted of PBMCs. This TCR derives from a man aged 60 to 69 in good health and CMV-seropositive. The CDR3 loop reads CASSASPGGDTEAFF. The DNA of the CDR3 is TGTGCCAGCAGCGCCAGTCCAGGAGGAGACACTGAAGCTTTCTTT.